This TCR beta chain was sequenced for a study of blood T cell repertoires in COVID-19. As for the study in general: The study drew acute and convalescent COVID-19 samples from the United States, Italy and Spain.

The repertoire was sequenced with immunoSEQ multiplex PCR; TCRdb's copy has only in-frame clones and lacks some. This sample has roughly 130,000 clones; almost 85% occur once, and the top ten carry 12%. CDR1 is LGHNA, CDR2 YNFKEQ, per germline. The CDR3 contains 16 residues. V was clipped by 0 bases and J by 5 bases; unmatched bases: 7. The sequencing input was peripheral blood. The sequence was obtained from a woman under 40 who had recovered from COVID-19. The chain joins TRBV4-2 to TRBJ2-5, with TRBD2 matching over 9 bases. The CDR3 region is CASSQDPSSGAETQYF. For the CDR3, the DNA is TGTGCCAGCAGCCAAGATCCATCTAGCGGGGCTGAGACCCAGTACTTC.